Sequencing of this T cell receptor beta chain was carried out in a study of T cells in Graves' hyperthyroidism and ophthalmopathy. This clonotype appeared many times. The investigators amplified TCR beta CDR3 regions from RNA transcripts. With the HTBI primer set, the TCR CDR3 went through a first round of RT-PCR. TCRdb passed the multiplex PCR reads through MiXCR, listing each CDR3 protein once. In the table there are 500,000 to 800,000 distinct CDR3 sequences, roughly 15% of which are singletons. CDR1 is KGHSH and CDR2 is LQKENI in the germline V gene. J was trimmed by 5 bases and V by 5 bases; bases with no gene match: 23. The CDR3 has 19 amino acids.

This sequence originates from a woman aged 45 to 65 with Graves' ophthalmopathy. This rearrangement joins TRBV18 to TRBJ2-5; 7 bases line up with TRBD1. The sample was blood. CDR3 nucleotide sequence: TGTGCCAGCTCAATAACCGGGACAGAAGGGACCAGCCGTGAGGAGACCCAGTACTTC. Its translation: CASSITGTEGTSREETQYF.